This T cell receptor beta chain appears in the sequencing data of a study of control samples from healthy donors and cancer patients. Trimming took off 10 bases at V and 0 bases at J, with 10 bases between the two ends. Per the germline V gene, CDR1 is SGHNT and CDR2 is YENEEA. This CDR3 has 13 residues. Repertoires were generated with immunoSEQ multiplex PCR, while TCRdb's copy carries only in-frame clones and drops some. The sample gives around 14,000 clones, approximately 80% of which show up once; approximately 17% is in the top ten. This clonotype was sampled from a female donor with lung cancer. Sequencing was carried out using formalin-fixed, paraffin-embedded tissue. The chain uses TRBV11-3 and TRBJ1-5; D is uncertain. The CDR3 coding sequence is TGTGCCACCAATTTAGGTAGCAATCAGCCCCAGCATTTT. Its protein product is CATNLGSNQPQHF.